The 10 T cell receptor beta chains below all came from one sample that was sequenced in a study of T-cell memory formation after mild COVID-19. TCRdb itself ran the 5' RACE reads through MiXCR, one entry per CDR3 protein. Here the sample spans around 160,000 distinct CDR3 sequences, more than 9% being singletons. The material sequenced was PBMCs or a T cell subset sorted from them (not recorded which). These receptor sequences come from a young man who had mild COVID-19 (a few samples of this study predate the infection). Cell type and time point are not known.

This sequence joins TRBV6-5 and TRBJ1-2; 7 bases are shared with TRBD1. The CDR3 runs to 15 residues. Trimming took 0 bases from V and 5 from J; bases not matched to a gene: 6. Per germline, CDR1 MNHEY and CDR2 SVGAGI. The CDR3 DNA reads TGTGCCAGCAGTTACTCGTGGACAGGCACTTATGGCTACACCTTC. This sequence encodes CASSYSWTGTYGYTF.

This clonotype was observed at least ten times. The DNA for the CDR3 is TGTGCCAGCAGCTTAGGGTCCATGGGACAGCCCCAGCATTTT. It yields the protein CASSLGSMGQPQHF. V usage is TRBV7-2 and J usage is TRBJ1-5; D remains unclear. Germline assignment: CDR1 SGHTA and CDR2 FQGNSA. V was pared by 1 base and J by 7 bases, with 11 bases between. The CDR3 extends over 14 amino acids.

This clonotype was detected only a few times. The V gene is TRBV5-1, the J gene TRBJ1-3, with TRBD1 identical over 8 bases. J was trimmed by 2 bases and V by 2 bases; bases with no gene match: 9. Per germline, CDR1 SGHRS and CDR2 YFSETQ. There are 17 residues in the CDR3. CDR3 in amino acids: CASSLSPGQGPGNTIYF. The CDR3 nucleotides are TGCGCCAGCAGCTTATCTCCTGGACAGGGACCTGGAAACACCATATATTTT.

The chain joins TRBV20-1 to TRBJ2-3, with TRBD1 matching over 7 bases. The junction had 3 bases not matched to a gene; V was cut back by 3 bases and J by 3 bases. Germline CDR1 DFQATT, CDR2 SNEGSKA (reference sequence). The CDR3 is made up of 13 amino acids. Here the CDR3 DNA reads TGCAGTGCTAGCAGACAGGGAACAGATACGCAGTATTTT. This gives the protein CSASRQGTDTQYF.

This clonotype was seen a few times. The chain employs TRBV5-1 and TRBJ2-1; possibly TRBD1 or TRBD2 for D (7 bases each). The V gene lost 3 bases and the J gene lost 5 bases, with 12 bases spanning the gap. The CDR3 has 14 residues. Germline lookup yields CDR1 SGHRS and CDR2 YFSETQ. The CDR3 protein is CASSSGGGNNEQFF. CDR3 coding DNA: TGCGCCAGCAGCTCAGGGGGGGGAAACAATGAGCAGTTCTTC.

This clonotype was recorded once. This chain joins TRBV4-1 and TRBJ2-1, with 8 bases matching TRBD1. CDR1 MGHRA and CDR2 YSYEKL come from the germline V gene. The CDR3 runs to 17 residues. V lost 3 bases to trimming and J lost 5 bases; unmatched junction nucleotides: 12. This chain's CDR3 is CASSHPRTGKWDNEQFF. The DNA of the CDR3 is TGCGCCAGCAGCCACCCCCGGACAGGGAAGTGGGACAATGAGCAGTTCTTC.

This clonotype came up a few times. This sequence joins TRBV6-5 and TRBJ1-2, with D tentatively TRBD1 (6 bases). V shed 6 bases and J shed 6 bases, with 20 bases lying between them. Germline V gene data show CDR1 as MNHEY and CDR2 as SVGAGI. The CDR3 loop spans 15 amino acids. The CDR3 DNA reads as TGTGCCAGCAGGCCCCCCAATACAGGGTCGCATGGCTACACCTTC. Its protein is CASRPPNTGSHGYTF.

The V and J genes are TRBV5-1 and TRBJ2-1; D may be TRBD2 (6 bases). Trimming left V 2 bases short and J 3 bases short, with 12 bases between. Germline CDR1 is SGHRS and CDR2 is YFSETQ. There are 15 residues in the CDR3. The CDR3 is CASSFHGGDYNEQFF. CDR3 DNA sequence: TGCGCCAGCAGCTTCCACGGGGGAGACTACAATGAGCAGTTCTTC.

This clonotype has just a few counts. DNA for the CDR3: TGCAGTGCTAAGGACAGGGGGAGCACAGATACGCAGTATTTT. Its protein product is CSAKDRGSTDTQYF. The gene calls are TRBV20-1 and TRBJ2-3, with 10 bases that match TRBD1. J lost 0 bases, V lost 4 bases, and 1 base had no gene match. Looked up from germline, CDR1 is DFQATT and CDR2 is SNEGSKA (reference sequence). CDR3 size: 14 residues.

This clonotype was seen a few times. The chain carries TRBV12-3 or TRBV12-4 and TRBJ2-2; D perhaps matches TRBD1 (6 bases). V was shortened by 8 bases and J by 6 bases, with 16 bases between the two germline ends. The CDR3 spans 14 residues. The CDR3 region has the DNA TGTGCCAGCTCTATCTGGTGGGGGCCCGGGGAGCTGTTTTTT. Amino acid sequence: CASSIWWGPGELFF.